This T cell receptor (beta chain) is from a study of cytomegalovirus exposure and HLA in healthy donors. Across the study: Counted in an early data release were roughly 81 million unique TCRs from HLA-typed donors. Caucasian-associated ancestry cluster membership applied to around 76% of under 450 genotyped donors. Study-wide results and caveats: Presence/absence comparisons presumed near-even sequencing depth among donors.

Note on this clone: The antigen remains unidentified.

The PCR contained 60 Vbeta and 13 Jbeta primers. TCRdb's copy holds only in-frame clones and misses some; the assay was immunoSEQ multiplex PCR. The sample totals 130,000 to 150,000 clones. Donors in the study were healthy people who gave bone marrow. The V gene end was trimmed by 4 bases and the J gene end by 2 bases; junction bases not matched to a gene: 6. The CDR3 loop spans 15 amino acids. The germline V gene encodes CDR1 SGHAT and CDR2 FQNNGV. The chain is built from TRBV11-2 and TRBJ2-7; TRBD1 agrees at 9 bases. The sequenced material came from PBMCs. This receptor was obtained from a man aged 40-55 years in good health and CMV-seronegative. The CDR3 DNA follows: TGTGCCAGCAGCTCCTTTGGGACAGGGCCCTACGAGCAGTACTTC. Translating it yields CASSSFGTGPYEQYF.